These 2 T cell receptor beta chains originate from one sample sequenced in a study of T cells expressing NK-cell markers. TCRdb re-called the 5' RACE reads and catalogs CDR3 proteins one per entry, DNA excluded. This repertoire includes about 400,000 distinct CDR3 sequences. Material for sequencing was blood T cells: a sorted CD56 or NKG2C T cell subset, CD4+ or CD8+ T cells, or bulk PBMC T cells (not recorded which). The receptors were sampled from a woman aged 50 to 65 in good health.

The J gene is TRBJ2-1, the V gene TRBV6-5; TCRdb's assignment of TRBD1 cannot be checked, as there is no DNA. The CDR3 runs 15 residues. Germline values: CDR1 MNHEY, CDR2 SVGAGI. The CDR3 sequence: CASRTRVQAYNEQFF.

The genes are TRBV10-2 and TRBJ1-2. There are 12 residues in the CDR3. Germline V CDR1 and CDR2: WSHSY, SAAADI. This chain's CDR3 is CASSEERAGYTF.